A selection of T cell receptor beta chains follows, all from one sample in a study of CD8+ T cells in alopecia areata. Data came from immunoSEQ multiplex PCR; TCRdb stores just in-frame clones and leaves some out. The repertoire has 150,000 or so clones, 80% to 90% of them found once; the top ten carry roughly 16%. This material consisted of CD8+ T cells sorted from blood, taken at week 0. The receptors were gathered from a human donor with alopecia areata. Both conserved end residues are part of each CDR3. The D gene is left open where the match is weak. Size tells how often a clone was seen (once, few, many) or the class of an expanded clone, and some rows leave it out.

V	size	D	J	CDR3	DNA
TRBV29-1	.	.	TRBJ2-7	CSVELGDRTTYEQYF	TGCAGCGTTGAACTGGGGGACCGTACTACCTACGAGCAGTACTTC
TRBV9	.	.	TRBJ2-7	CASSVGQTEQYF	TGTGCCAGCAGCGTAGGTCAGACCGAGCAGTACTTC
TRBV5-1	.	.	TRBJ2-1	CASSPAGTYNEQFF	TGCGCCAGCAGCCCGGCCGGGACCTACAATGAGCAGTTCTTC
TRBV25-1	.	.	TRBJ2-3	CASTPEVGTLDTQYF	TGTGCCAGCACCCCCGAGGTTGGGACCCTGGATACGCAGTATTTT
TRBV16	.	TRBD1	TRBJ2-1	CASSQDRGNEQFF	TGTGCCAGCAGCCAAGACAGGGGCAATGAGCAGTTCTTC
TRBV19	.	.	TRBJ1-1	CASINSPGAMNTEAFF	TGTGCCAGTATAAATAGCCCCGGGGCCATGAACACTGAAGCTTTCTTT
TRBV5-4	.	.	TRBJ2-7	CASSLGYSSYEQYF	TGTGCCAGCAGCTTGGGATACAGCTCCTACGAGCAGTACTTC
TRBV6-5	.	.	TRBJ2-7	CASSYSQGPLYEQYF	TGTGCCAGCAGTTACTCTCAAGGCCCATTGTACGAGCAGTACTTC
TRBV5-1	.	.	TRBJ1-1	CASSLGTMNTEAFF	TGCGCCAGCAGCTTGGGCACGATGAACACTGAAGCTTTCTTT
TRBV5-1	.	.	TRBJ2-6	CASSAMTPSGANVLTF	TGCGCCAGCAGCGCCATGACCCCCTCTGGGGCCAACGTCCTGACTTTC
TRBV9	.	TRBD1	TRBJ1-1	CASSAGDSLNTEAFF	TGTGCCAGCAGCGCCGGGGACAGCCTGAACACTGAAGCTTTCTTT
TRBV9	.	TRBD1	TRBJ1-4	CASSAGTGGVVEKLFF	TGTGCCAGCAGCGCCGGGACAGGGGGCGTCGTTGAAAAACTGTTTTTT
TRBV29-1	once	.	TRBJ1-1	CSVEEQVEAFF	TGCAGCGTTGAGGAGCAAGTTGAAGCTTTCTTT
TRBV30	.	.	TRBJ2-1	CAWTRMGEGQFF	TGTGCCTGGACCCGGATGGGGGAAGGGCAGTTCTTC
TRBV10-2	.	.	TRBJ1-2	CASSESRFLNYGYTF	TGCGCCAGCAGTGAGAGTAGGTTCTTAAACTATGGCTACACCTTC
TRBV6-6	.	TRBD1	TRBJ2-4	CASSYRDRSLGIQYF	TGTGCCAGCAGTTACCGGGACAGGTCCCTTGGTATTCAGTACTTC
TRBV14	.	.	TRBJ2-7	CASSQDSYEQYF	TGTGCCAGCAGCCAAGACTCCTACGAGCAGTACTTC
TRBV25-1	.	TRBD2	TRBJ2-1	CASRGTSGHNEQFF	TGTGCCAGCAGGGGGACTAGCGGACACAATGAGCAGTTCTTC
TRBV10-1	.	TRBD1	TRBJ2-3	CASSDDRDSTDTQYF	TGCGCCAGCAGTGATGACAGGGATAGCACAGATACGCAGTATTTT
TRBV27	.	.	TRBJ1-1	CASSLVVSNTEAFF	TGTGCCAGCAGTTTAGTGGTATCAAACACTGAAGCTTTCTTT
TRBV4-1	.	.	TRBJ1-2	CASSPEIVVTDRDYGYTF	TGCGCCAGCAGCCCAGAAATTGTAGTAACAGATCGGGACTATGGCTACACCTTC
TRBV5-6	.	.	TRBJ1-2	CASSPGYGYTF	TGTGCCAGCAGCCCAGGGTATGGCTACACCTTC
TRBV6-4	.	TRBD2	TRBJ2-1	CASSETDGGGYNEQFF	TGTGCCAGCAGTGAAACCGACGGGGGGGGTTACAATGAGCAGTTCTTC
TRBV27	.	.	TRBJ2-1	CASSLSRGNEQFF	TGTGCCAGCAGTTTATCCCGAGGGAATGAGCAGTTCTTC
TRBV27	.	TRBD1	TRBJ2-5	CASSLLGRGQETQYF	TGTGCCAGCAGTTTATTAGGCAGGGGGCAAGAGACCCAGTACTTC
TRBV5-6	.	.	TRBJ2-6	CASSLTAGYGANVLTF	TGTGCCAGCAGCTTGACGGCAGGGTACGGGGCCAACGTCCTGACTTTC
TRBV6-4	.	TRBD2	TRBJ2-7	CASGQLAGFYEQYF	TGTGCCAGCGGCCAACTAGCGGGGTTCTACGAGCAGTACTTC
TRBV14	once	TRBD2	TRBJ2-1	CASSQGETSFDEQFF	TGTGCCAGCAGCCAAGGTGAGACTAGCTTCGATGAGCAGTTCTTC
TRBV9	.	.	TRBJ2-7	CASSPQGGRDSYEQYF	TGTGCCAGCAGCCCCCAGGGGGGGAGGGACTCCTACGAGCAGTACTTC
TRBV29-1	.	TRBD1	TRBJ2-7	CSVETGANSYEQYF	TGCAGCGTTGAGACAGGGGCGAACTCCTACGAGCAGTACTTC
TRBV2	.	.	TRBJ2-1	CASSESRRGNYNEQFF	TGTGCCAGCAGTGAATCCCGGAGGGGGAACTACAATGAGCAGTTCTTC
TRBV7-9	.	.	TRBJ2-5	CASSPRSQETQYF	TGTGCCAGCAGCCCCCGCAGCCAAGAGACCCAGTACTTC
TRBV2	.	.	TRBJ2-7	CASKVGPLSYEQYF	TGTGCCAGCAAGGTGGGACCGCTTTCCTACGAGCAGTACTTC
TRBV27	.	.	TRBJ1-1	CASSLDPGQQTEAFF	TGTGCCAGCAGTCTCGACCCCGGACAGCAAACTGAAGCTTTCTTT
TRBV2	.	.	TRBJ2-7	CASSDGRNYEQYF	TGTGCCAGCAGTGACGGACGGAACTACGAGCAGTACTTC
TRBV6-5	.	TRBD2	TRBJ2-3	CASRSAGLSTDTQYF	TGTGCCAGCAGGTCGGCGGGACTATCCACAGATACGCAGTATTTT
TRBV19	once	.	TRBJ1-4	CASSAATNEKLFF	TGTGCCAGTAGTGCAGCAACTAATGAAAAACTGTTTTTT
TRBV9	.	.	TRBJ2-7	CASSDWGSGEQYF	TGTGCCAGCAGCGACTGGGGGAGCGGCGAGCAGTACTTC
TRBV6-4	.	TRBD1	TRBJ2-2	CASSRTGENTGELFF	TGTGCCAGCAGTCGGACAGGGGAAAACACCGGGGAGCTGTTTTTT
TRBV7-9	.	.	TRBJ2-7	CASSSTYEQYF	TGTGCCAGCAGCTCGACCTACGAGCAGTACTTC
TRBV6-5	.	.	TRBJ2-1	CASSYSTVLWVGEQFF	TGTGCCAGCAGTTACTCGACTGTCCTCTGGGTAGGTGAGCAGTTCTTC
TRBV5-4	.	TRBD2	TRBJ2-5	CASSPSAGQETQYF	TGTGCCAGCAGCCCCTCAGCGGGGCAAGAGACCCAGTACTTC
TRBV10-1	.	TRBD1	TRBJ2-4	CARQGVAKNIQYF	TGCGCCCGACAGGGGGTAGCCAAAAACATTCAGTACTTC
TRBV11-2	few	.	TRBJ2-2	CASSDSTGELFF	TGTGCCAGCAGCGACAGCACCGGGGAGCTGTTTTTT
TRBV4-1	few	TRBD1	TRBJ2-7	CASSQPGQGDEQYF	TGCGCCAGCAGCCAACCGGGACAGGGAGACGAGCAGTACTTC
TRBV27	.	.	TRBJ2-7	CASTPGRESLYEQYF	TGTGCCAGCACCCCGGGACGGGAGTCGTTATACGAGCAGTACTTC
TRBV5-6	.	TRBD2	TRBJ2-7	CASSWGLAETFSYEQYF	TGTGCCAGCAGCTGGGGACTAGCGGAAACTTTCTCCTACGAGCAGTACTTC
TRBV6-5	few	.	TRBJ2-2	CASSYTRTGELFF	TGTGCCAGCAGTTACACAAGGACCGGGGAGCTGTTTTTT
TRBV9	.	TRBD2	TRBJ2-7	CASSVEGSGRDEQYF	TGTGCCAGCAGCGTAGAGGGTAGCGGGCGGGACGAGCAGTACTTC
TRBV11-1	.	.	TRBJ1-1	CASSLAGPEAFF	TGTGCCAGCAGCTTAGCGGGACCTGAAGCTTTCTTT
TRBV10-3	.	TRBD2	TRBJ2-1	CAISEIWTTPHGAGESSYNEQFF	TGTGCCATCAGTGAGATTTGGACTACCCCCCATGGAGCGGGAGAAAGCTCCTACAATGAGCAGTTCTTC
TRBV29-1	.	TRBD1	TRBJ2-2	CSVERQGRTGELFF	TGCAGCGTTGAAAGACAGGGGCGAACCGGGGAGCTGTTTTTT
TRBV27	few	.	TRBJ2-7	CASSLSTDSYEQYF	TGTGCCAGCAGTTTATCGACGGACTCCTACGAGCAGTACTTC
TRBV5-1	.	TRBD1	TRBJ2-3	CASSWTGADTQYF	TGCGCCAGCAGCTGGACAGGGGCGGATACGCAGTATTTT
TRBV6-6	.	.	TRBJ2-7	CASSYKGRPRPSEQYF	TGTGCCAGCAGTTACAAAGGAAGACCCCGACCCTCCGAGCAGTACTTC
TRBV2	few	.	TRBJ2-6	CASSSTGANVLTF	TGTGCCAGCAGTTCCACTGGGGCCAACGTCCTGACTTTC
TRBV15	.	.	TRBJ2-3	CATSRDQERLTDTQYF	TGTGCCACCAGCAGAGATCAAGAGCGACTCACAGATACGCAGTATTTT
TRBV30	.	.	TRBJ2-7	CAWSARYEQYF	TGTGCCTGGAGCGCCCGTTACGAGCAGTACTTC
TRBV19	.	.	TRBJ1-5	CASSIGGNQPQHF	TGTGCCAGTAGTATTGGGGGGAATCAGCCCCAGCATTTT